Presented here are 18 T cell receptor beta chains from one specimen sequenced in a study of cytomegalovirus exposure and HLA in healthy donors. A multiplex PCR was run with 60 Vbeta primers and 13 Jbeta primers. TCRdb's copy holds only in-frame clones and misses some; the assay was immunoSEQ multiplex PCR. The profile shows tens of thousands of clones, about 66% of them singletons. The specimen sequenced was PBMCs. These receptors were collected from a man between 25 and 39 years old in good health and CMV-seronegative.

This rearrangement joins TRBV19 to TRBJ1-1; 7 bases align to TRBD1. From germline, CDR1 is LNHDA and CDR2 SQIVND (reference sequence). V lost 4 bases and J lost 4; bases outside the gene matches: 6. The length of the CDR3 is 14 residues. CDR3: CASSTGTGATEAFF. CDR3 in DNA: TGTGCCAGTAGTACAGGTACAGGGGCCACTGAAGCTTTCTTT. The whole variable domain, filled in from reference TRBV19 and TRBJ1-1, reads DGGITQSPKYLFRKEGQNVTLSCEQNLNHDAMYWYRQDPGQGLRLIYYSQIVNDFQKGDIAEGYSVSREKKESFPLTVTSAQKNPTAFYLCASSTGTGATEAFFGQGTRLTVV.

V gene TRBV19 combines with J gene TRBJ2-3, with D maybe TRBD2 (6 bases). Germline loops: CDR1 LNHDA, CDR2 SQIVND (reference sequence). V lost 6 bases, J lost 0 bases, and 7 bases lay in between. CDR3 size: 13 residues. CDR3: CASRDYSTDTQYF. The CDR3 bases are TGTGCCAGTAGGGACTACAGCACAGATACGCAGTATTTT.

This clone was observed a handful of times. Here the CDR3 DNA reads TGTGCCAGCAGTGAGGGGACTAGCGGGGGTCATGAGCAGTTCTTC. Protein: CASSEGTSGGHEQFF. The rearrangement links TRBV6-4 to TRBJ2-1, with 14 bases that match TRBD2. Germline-derived CDR1 and CDR2 are MRHNA and SNTAGT. This CDR3 is 15 amino acids long. Trimming at V came to 3 bases and at J to 8 bases, leaving 3 bases not matched to a gene.

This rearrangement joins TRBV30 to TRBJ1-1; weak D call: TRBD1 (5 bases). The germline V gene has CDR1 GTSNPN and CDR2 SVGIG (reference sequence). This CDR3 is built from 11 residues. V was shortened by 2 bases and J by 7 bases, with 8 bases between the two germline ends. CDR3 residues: CAWSIGGEAFF. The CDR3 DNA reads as TGTGCCTGGAGTATCGGGGGTGAAGCTTTCTTT.

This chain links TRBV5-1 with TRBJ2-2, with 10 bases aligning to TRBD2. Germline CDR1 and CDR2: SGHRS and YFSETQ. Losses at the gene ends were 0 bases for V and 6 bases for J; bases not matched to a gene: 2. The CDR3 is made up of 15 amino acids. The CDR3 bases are TGCGCCAGCAGCTTGGTGCTAGCGGGAGCCGGGGAGCTGTTTTTT. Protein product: CASSLVLAGAGELFF.

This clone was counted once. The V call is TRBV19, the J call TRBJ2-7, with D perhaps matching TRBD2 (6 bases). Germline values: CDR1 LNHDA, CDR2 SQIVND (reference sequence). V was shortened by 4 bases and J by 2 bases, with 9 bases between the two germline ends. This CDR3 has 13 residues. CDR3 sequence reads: CASSKGLAYEQYF. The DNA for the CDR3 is TGTGCCAGTAGTAAGGGACTCGCCTACGAGCAGTACTTC.

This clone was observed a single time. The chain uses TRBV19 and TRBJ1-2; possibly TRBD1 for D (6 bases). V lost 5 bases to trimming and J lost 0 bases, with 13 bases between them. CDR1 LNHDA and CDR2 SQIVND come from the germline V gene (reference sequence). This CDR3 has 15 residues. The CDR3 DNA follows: TGTGCCAGTAGTCCCACATGGACAGCTAACTATGGCTACACCTTC. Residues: CASSPTWTANYGYTF.

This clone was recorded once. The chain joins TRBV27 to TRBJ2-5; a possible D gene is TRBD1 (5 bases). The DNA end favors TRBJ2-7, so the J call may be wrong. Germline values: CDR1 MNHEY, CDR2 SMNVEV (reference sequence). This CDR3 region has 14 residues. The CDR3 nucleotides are TGTGCCAGCAGTCCCCGTGACAGTCCCTACGAGCAGTACTTC. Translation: CASSPRDSPYEQYF.

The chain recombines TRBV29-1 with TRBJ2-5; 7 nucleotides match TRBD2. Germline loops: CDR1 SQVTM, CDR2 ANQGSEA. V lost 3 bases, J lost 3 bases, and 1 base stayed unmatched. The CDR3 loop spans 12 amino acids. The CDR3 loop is CSVEAGEETQYF. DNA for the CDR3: TGCAGCGTTGAGGCGGGGGAAGAGACCCAGTACTTC.

Here the CDR3 DNA reads TGTGCCAGCAGCTTGGTGGGGCTGAACACTGAAGCTTTCTTT. Translated, it gives CASSLVGLNTEAFF. This chain uses TRBV5-6 with TRBJ1-1; weak D call: TRBD1 (5 bases). V lost 0 bases and J 0 bases, leaving 6 bases between the germline ends. CDR1 is SGHDT and CDR2 is YYEEEE in the germline V gene. The CDR3 is made up of 14 amino acids.

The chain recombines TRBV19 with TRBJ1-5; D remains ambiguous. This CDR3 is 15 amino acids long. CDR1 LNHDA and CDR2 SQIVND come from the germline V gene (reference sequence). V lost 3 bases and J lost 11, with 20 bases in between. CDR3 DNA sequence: TGTGCCAGTAGTATTTACGGGGTCAGCTACGGTTCCCAGCATTTT. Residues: CASSIYGVSYGSQHF.

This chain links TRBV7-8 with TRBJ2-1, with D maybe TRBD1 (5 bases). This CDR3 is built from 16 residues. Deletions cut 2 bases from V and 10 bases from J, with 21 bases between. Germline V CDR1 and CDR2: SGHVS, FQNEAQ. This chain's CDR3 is CASSLSRAIGLAEQFF. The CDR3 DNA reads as TGTGCCAGCAGCTTATCCAGGGCAATAGGGCTGGCGGAGCAGTTCTTC.

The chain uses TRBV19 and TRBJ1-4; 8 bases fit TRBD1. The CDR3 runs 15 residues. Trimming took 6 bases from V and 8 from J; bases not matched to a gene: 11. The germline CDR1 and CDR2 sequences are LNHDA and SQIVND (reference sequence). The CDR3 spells CASRNRGKEGEKLFF. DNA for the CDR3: TGTGCCAGTAGGAACAGGGGGAAAGAGGGGGAAAAACTGTTTTTT.

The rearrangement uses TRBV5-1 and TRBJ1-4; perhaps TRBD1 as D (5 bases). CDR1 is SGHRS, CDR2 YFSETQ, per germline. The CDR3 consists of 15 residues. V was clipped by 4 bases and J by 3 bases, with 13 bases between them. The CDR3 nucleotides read TGCGCCAGCAGCCTTGGGATAGGGGCTAATGAAAAACTGTTTTTT. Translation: CASSLGIGANEKLFF.

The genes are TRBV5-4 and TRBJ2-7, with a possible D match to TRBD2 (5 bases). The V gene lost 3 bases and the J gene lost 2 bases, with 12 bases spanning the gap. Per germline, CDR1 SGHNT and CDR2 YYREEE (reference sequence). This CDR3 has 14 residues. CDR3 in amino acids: CASSSPGSPYEQYF. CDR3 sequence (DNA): TGTGCCAGCAGCTCTCCGGGATCCCCCTACGAGCAGTACTTC.

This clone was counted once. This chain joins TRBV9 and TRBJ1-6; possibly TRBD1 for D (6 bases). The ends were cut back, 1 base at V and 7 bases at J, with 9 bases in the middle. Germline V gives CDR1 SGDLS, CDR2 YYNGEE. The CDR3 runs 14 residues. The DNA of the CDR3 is TGTGCCAGCAGCGTACAGGGGTCGAATTCACCCCTCCACTTT. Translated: CASSVQGSNSPLHF.

The chain's CDR3 is CASSENDNNEQFF. As DNA, the CDR3 is TGTGCCAGCAGTGAGAACGACAACAATGAGCAGTTCTTC. V is TRBV6-4 and J is TRBJ2-1; D is uncertain. V gave up 3 bases and J gave up 5 bases, with 8 bases separating them. The CDR3 is 13 amino acids. Germline CDR1 MRHNA, CDR2 SNTAGT.

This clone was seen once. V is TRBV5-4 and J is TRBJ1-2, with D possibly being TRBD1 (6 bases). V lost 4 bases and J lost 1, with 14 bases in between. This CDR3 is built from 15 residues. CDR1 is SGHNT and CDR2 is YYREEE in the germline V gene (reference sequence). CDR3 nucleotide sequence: TGTGCCAGCAGCCCCCGGACAGAAATTAACTATGGCTACACCTTC. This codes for CASSPRTEINYGYTF.